This TCR beta chain was obtained from a study of shared clonotypes between healthy human individuals. General study results and limits: Some naive CD4 clonotypes, roughly 4.5%, turned up in common across four donors. Naive subsets generally had larger estimated richness than memory subsets. It was only blood that was sampled, and tissue repertoires likely differ.

Subsets obtained from CD4+ cells comprised CD45RA+ naive and CD45RA-negative memory cells. Clones were read by immunoSEQ multiplex PCR, and TCRdb kept only the in-frame ones, dropping some. The data hold about 1,500,000 clones, with more than 95% observed a single time. The CDR3 runs to 13 residues. The V end lost 5 bases, the J end lost 6 bases, and 13 bases lay between the germline ends. Germline CDR1 reads MNHNS; CDR2 reads SASEGT. As for this clone: Its antigen is unidentified.

This clonotype was sampled from a man in his thirties or forties in good health. The source material was naive CD4+ T cells sorted from blood. Subset here: CD45RA+ positively selected. This rearrangement joins TRBV6-1 to TRBJ1-2, with a possible D match to TRBD1 (5 bases). The CDR3 loop reads CASSPQGFDGYTF. The CDR3 DNA is TGTGCCAGCAGTCCCCAGGGTTTTGATGGCTACACCTTC.